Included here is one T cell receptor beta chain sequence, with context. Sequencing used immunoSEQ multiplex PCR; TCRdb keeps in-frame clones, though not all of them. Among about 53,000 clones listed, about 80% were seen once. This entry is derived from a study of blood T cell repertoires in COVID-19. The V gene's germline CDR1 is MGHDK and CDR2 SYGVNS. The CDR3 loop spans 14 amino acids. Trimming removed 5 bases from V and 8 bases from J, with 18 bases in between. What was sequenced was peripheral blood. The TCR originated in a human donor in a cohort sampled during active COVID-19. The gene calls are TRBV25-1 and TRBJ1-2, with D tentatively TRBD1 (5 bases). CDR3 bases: TGTGCCAGCAGTAATGTCGGGGGGGGTGGCGGCTACACCTTC. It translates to CASSNVGGGGGYTF.